Reported below is one T cell receptor (beta chain). As yet, its antigen is unknown. MiXCR, run by TCRdb on the PCR reads, gives a single entry per CDR3 protein. This sample has about 20,000 distinct CDR3 sequences; roughly three fifths occur once, and the top ten carry 1% to 1.4%. This record belongs to a study of vaccination and CD4 T cells after COVID-19. Study observations and caveats: SARS-CoV-2-reactive clonotypes rose nonsignificantly, with the median going from roughly 19 to 38.

There are 12 residues in the CDR3. Trimming cost V 3 bases and J 0 bases, with 5 bases left between them. CDR1 is DFQATT, CDR2 SNEGSKA, per germline (reference sequence). The sample here was CD4+ T cells from blood, taken before SARS-CoV-2 vaccination. The V gene is TRBV20-1, the J gene TRBJ1-2; no clear D. The clonotype originates from a human donor who had recovered from COVID-19. As DNA, the CDR3 is TGCAGTGCTAGTGTGGCTAACTATGGCTACACCTTC. Translated, it gives CSASVANYGYTF.